Each of the 16 T cell receptor beta chains below was sequenced from the same sample in a study of T cells after yellow fever vaccination. TCRdb re-derived calls from the 5' RACE reads in MiXCR, one entry per CDR3 protein. The table shows more than 350,000 distinct CDR3 sequences, with more than 9% occurring only once. The material sequenced was PBMCs, taken on the day of the first yellow fever vaccination. Receptors were obtained from a man aged 18 to 30 who received the YFV17D yellow fever vaccine.

V gene TRBV29-1 combines with J gene TRBJ2-2; the D is unclear. Germline CDR1 is SQVTM and CDR2 is ANQGSEA. Trimming removed 7 bases at V and 1 base at J, with 7 bases between. CDR3 length: 12 amino acids. The CDR3 DNA sequence: TGCAGCGCTGGACGGAACACCGGGGAGCTGTTTTTT. Translation: CSAGRNTGELFF.

This clonotype was picked up a small number of times. The chain links TRBV5-1 to TRBJ1-4; D ambiguous. The CDR3 totals 14 residues. Germline V lookup: CDR1 SGHRS, CDR2 YFSETQ. V was pared by 0 bases and J by 4 bases, with 7 bases between. The CDR3 sequence: CASSLEAINEKLFF. The CDR3 DNA sequence: TGCGCCAGCAGCTTGGAGGCCATTAATGAAAAACTGTTTTTT. Full variable domain (remainder filled in from reference TRBV5-1 and TRBJ1-4): KAGVTQTPRYLIKTRGQQVTLSCSPISGHRSVSWYQQTPGQGLQFLFEYFSETQRNKGNFPGRFSGRQFSNSRSEMNVSTLELGDSALYLCASSLEAINEKLFFGSGTQLSVL.

This chain connects TRBV7-3 to TRBJ1-1; 9 bases match TRBD1. Germline CDR1 reads SGHTA; CDR2 reads FQGTGA. The CDR3 runs 14 residues. V was pared by 3 bases and J by 5 bases, with 4 bases of the junction left unmatched. DNA of the CDR3: TGTGCCAGCAGCTTTGGGACAGGGATAACTGAAGCTTTCTTT. Its protein product is CASSFGTGITEAFF.

This clonotype was recorded at least ten times. The chain links TRBV5-1 to TRBJ2-5, with TRBD2 matching 9 bases. Unmatched junction bases numbered 7, after V lost 2 bases and J lost 5 bases. Germline-derived CDR1 and CDR2 are SGHRS and YFSETQ. The length of the CDR3 is 15 residues. The CDR3: CASSFRGSGGETQYF. The CDR3 nucleotides are TGCGCCAGCAGCTTCAGGGGAAGCGGGGGGGAGACCCAGTACTTC. Supplemented by reference TRBV5-1 and TRBJ2-5, the full variable domain reads KAGVTQTPRYLIKTRGQQVTLSCSPISGHRSVSWYQQTPGQGLQFLFEYFSETQRNKGNFPGRFSGRQFSNSRSEMNVSTLELGDSALYLCASSFRGSGGETQYFGPGTRLLVL.

This clonotype was observed a few times. V is TRBV4-3 and J is TRBJ2-7; D call uncertain. Germline assignment: CDR1 LGHNA and CDR2 YSLEER. This CDR3 region has 18 residues. The germline V and J ends were trimmed by 0 bases and 3 bases, with 21 bases remaining between them. CDR3 DNA: TGCGCCAGCAGCCAAGACGTCCGGTCCAAAGGCTGGGGCTACGAGCAGTACTTC. Residues: CASSQDVRSKGWGYEQYF.

This clonotype was seen only a few times. This chain connects TRBV10-3 to TRBJ2-7; TRBD2 matches 11 bases. The CDR3 is made up of 16 amino acids. Trimming removed 2 bases from V and 2 bases from J; junction bases left unmatched: 5. Germline CDR1 ENHRY, CDR2 SYGVKD. CDR3 in amino acids: CAISEGSTSGAYEQYF. The CDR3 DNA reads as TGTGCCATCAGTGAGGGGTCGACTAGCGGGGCCTACGAGCAGTACTTC.

The chain is built from TRBV12-3 or TRBV12-4 and TRBJ1-1; D call uncertain. CDR3 length equals 15 residues. Trimming cost V 5 bases and J 7 bases, with 20 bases left between them. The chain's CDR3 is CASSIPSAGQIEAFF. The DNA for the CDR3 is TGTGCCAGCAGTATTCCCTCGGCCGGGCAGATTGAAGCTTTCTTT.

At least ten counts were recorded for this clonotype. The chain employs TRBV12-3 or TRBV12-4 and TRBJ2-5, with 8 bases matching TRBD1. CDR3 length: 14 amino acids. The J segment lost 2 bases and the V segment lost 5 bases, leaving 4 bases of the junction unmatched. The CDR3 nucleotides read TGTGCCAGCAGTCTAAGGACAGGGCAAGAGACCCAGTACTTC. It is translated as CASSLRTGQETQYF.

The chain couples TRBV11-2 to TRBJ2-7, with a tentative D call TRBD1 (6 bases). CDR1 and CDR2 (germline): SGHAT, FQNNGV. The ends were cut back, 0 bases at V and 0 bases at J, with 9 bases in the middle. This CDR3 contains 15 residues. CDR3 loop: CASSLDPDSSYEQYF. The CDR3 DNA reads TGTGCCAGCAGCTTAGACCCGGACAGCTCCTACGAGCAGTACTTC.

The J gene is TRBJ2-3, the V gene TRBV6-1; D perhaps matches TRBD1 (6 bases). The V gene lost 3 bases and the J gene lost 3 bases, with 16 bases spanning the gap. The CDR3 has 16 residues. CDR1 is MNHNS, CDR2 SASEGT, per germline. CDR3 nucleotides: TGTGCCAGCAGTGATGGGATTCAGGGGCGGACAGATACGCAGTATTTT. Translated, it gives CASSDGIQGRTDTQYF.

This clonotype has ten or more counts. The V call is TRBV5-1, the J call TRBJ1-5, with 8 bases fitting TRBD1. Germline lookup yields CDR1 SGHRS and CDR2 YFSETQ. Unmatched junction bases numbered 4, after V lost 4 bases and J lost 7 bases. The length of the CDR3 is 13 residues. The CDR3: CASSPTGAQPQHF. CDR3 coding DNA: TGCGCCAGCAGCCCGACAGGGGCGCAGCCCCAGCATTTT.

In its sample, this clonotype was seen a few times. The chain joins TRBV5-1 to TRBJ2-1, with D tentatively TRBD2 (6 bases). Germline-derived CDR1 and CDR2 are SGHRS and YFSETQ. The CDR3 sequence is 14 residues long. Trimming removed 1 base at V and 5 bases at J, with 10 bases between. The DNA for the CDR3 is TGCGCCAGCAGCTTGCGAGGCGGGAACAATGAGCAGTTCTTC. Translating gives CASSLRGGNNEQFF.

A remark on this clonotype: One end of the junction fails to match germline, which may point to a read error. This chain connects TRBV13 to TRBJ2-1, with 11 bases fitting TRBD1. The CDR3 is made up of 15 amino acids. Germline assignment: CDR1 PRHDT and CDR2 FYEKMQ (reference sequence). The CDR3 reads CASSLGQGANNEQFF. DNA of the CDR3: TGTGCCAGCAGCCTAGGACAGGGGGCCAACAATGAGCAGTTCTTC.

Only a few counts were recorded for this clonotype. The genes are TRBV10-3 and TRBJ2-3; D possibly corresponds to TRBD1 (6 bases). V was shortened by 3 bases and J by 7 bases, with 8 bases between the two germline ends. Per the germline V gene, CDR1 is ENHRY and CDR2 is SYGVKD. CDR3 length equals 12 residues. Here the CDR3 reads CAISEQGNTQYF. The CDR3 DNA reads as TGTGCCATCAGTGAACAGGGAAATACGCAGTATTTT.

This sequence joins TRBV5-1 and TRBJ2-2, with a tentative D call TRBD2 (6 bases). Germline loops: CDR1 SGHRS, CDR2 YFSETQ. The CDR3 is 13 residues long. V was pared by 5 bases and J by 7 bases, with 12 bases between. The CDR3 protein is CASREGSYGELFF. The CDR3 DNA sequence: TGCGCCAGCAGGGAGGGGTCTTACGGGGAGCTGTTTTTT.

This chain joins TRBV18 and TRBJ2-2; 8 bases match TRBD2. CDR1 is KGHSH, CDR2 LQKENI, per germline. The CDR3 spans 16 residues. V lost 3 bases to trimming and J lost 5 bases; unmatched junction nucleotides: 8. The CDR3 is CASSPPGGLITGELFF. The CDR3 region has the DNA TGTGCCAGCTCACCGCCGGGGGGGCTGATAACCGGGGAGCTGTTTTTT.